The 21 T cell receptor beta chains listed next were all sequenced from one sample in a study of blood T cell repertoires in COVID-19. Only in-frame clones appear in the TCRdb table, and some are missing; sequencing was by immunoSEQ multiplex PCR. The data hold 250,000 to 300,000 clones, with 80% to 90% observed a single time. What was sequenced was peripheral blood. The receptors come from a man older than 75 with acute or convalescent COVID-19.

This clone was observed a few times. The CDR3: CASSPTGDSNQPQHF. The CDR3 DNA follows: TGTGCCAGCAGTCCCACAGGAGATAGCAATCAGCCCCAGCATTTT. The V and J genes are TRBV2 and TRBJ1-5, with D perhaps TRBD1 (5 bases). Trimming cost V 5 bases and J 0 bases, with 11 bases left between them. Germline assignment: CDR1 SNHLY and CDR2 FYNNEI. CDR3 length: 15 residues.

The rearrangement links TRBV7-9 to TRBJ2-4; TRBD1 agrees at 8 bases. There are 16 residues in the CDR3. CDR1 and CDR2 from the germline V gene are SEHNR and FQNEAQ (reference sequence). After removal of 7 bases from V and 2 bases from J, the junction contained 10 bases not matched to a gene. Written as DNA, the CDR3 is TGTGCCAGCACCTATTCAGGACAGGGACCCAAAAACATTCAGTACTTC. Translated, it gives CASTYSGQGPKNIQYF. Drawing the rest from reference TRBV7-9 and TRBJ2-4, the complete variable domain is DTGVSQNPRHKITKRGQNVTFRCDPISEHNRLYWYRQTLGQGPEFLTYFQNEAQLEKSRLLSDRFSAERPKGSFSTLEIQRTEQGDSAMYLCASTYSGQGPKNIQYFGAGTRLSVL.

The chain carries TRBV10-3 and TRBJ2-3; 8 positions match TRBD2. Trimming removed 5 bases from V and 0 bases from J; junction bases left unmatched: 4. Germline loops: CDR1 ENHRY, CDR2 SYGVKD. This CDR3 contains 15 residues. The CDR3 coding sequence is TGTGCCATCAGTATTAGCGGGACTAGCACAGATACGCAGTATTTT. This sequence encodes CAISISGTSTDTQYF.

This clone appeared once. This chain connects TRBV4-1 to TRBJ1-5; 9 nucleotides agree with TRBD1. The CDR3 consists of 17 residues. V lost 5 bases, J lost 6 bases, and 14 bases stayed unmatched. The germline gives CDR1 MGHRA, CDR2 YSYEKL. DNA of the CDR3: TGCGCCAGCAGCTCCGCGGCTGGGACAGGGTTGACTCAGCCCCAGCATTTT. This codes for CASSSAAGTGLTQPQHF.

There are many counts of this clone. CDR3 amino acids: CASSLATGDGYTF. CDR3 nucleotide sequence: TGCGCCAGCAGCTTGGCAACAGGGGACGGCTACACCTTC. This chain links TRBV5-1 with TRBJ1-2; 7 bases agree with TRBD1. Trimming cost V 0 bases and J 8 bases; bases outside gene matches: 4. In germline, CDR1 is SGHRS, CDR2 YFSETQ. The CDR3 runs 13 residues.

The chain recombines TRBV5-6 with TRBJ1-1; D might be TRBD1 (5 bases). CDR1 is SGHDT, CDR2 YYEEEE, per germline. The CDR3 extends over 16 amino acids. Trimming shortened V by 0 bases and J by 4 bases, and 16 bases separated the two germline ends. CDR3 region: CASSLAGSRRGTEAFF. The CDR3 DNA reads as TGTGCCAGCAGCTTGGCGGGATCCAGGAGGGGCACTGAAGCTTTCTTT. The full variable domain, in which reference TRBV5-6 and TRBJ1-1 provide the parts outside the CDR3, is DAGVTQSPTHLIKTRGQQVTLRCSPKSGHDTVSWYQQALGQGPQFIFQYYEEEERQRGNFPDRFSGHQFPNYSSELNVNALLLGDSALYLCASSLAGSRRGTEAFFGQGTRLTVV.

Only a few counts were recorded for this clone. This CDR3 is CASSLVVAYGGELFF. CDR3 bases: TGTGCCAGCAGTTTGGTTGTAGCTTACGGCGGGGAGCTGTTTTTT. The chain combines TRBV28 with TRBJ2-2; D is unresolved. The CDR3 covers 15 residues. Germline V gene lookup returns CDR1 MDHEN and CDR2 SYDVKM. Trimming left V 3 bases short and J 7 bases short, with 15 bases between.

The chain carries TRBV5-6 and TRBJ2-5; 7 bases fit TRBD2. After removal of 8 bases from V and 3 bases from J, the junction contained 10 bases not matched to a gene. CDR1 SGHDT and CDR2 YYEEEE come from the germline V gene. The CDR3 has 14 residues. CDR3 coding DNA: TGTGCCAGTTTTCGCGGGAGCGTCGAAGAGACCCAGTACTTC. Amino acids: CASFRGSVEETQYF. Supplemented by reference TRBV5-6 and TRBJ2-5, the full variable domain reads DAGVTQSPTHLIKTRGQQVTLRCSPKSGHDTVSWYQQALGQGPQFIFQYYEEEERQRGNFPDRFSGHQFPNYSSELNVNALLLGDSALYLCASFRGSVEETQYFGPGTRLLVL.

This clone has just one count. The CDR3: CASSSRSGPTQYF. The CDR3 nucleotides are TGTGCCAGCAGCTCCCGTAGCGGGCCAACCCAGTACTTC. The chain recombines TRBV7-2 with TRBJ2-5; 7 bases are shared with TRBD2. After removal of 4 bases from V and 8 bases from J, the junction contained 7 bases not matched to a gene. Germline V gene data show CDR1 as SGHTA and CDR2 as FQGNSA. CDR3 size: 13 residues.

This chain connects TRBV10-3 to TRBJ2-2; 7 bases fit TRBD1. CDR1 ENHRY and CDR2 SYGVKD come from the germline V gene. This CDR3 is built from 11 residues. J lost 6 bases, V lost 10 bases, and 2 bases had no gene match. CDR3 DNA: TGTGCCACCCAGGGGGCCGGGGAGCTGTTTTTT. This codes for CATQGAGELFF.

J is TRBJ2-1 and V is TRBV10-3; a weak D match, TRBD1 (6 bases). This CDR3 contains 14 residues. Germline assignment: CDR1 ENHRY and CDR2 SYGVKD. The ends were cut back, 6 bases at V and 9 bases at J, with 18 bases in the middle. The CDR3 region has the DNA TGTGCCATCAGGGACAGCACTCAGGTTCGTGAGCAGTTCTTC. Amino acid sequence: CAIRDSTQVREQFF.

This clone was seen once. The genes are TRBV7-3 and TRBJ2-5; a possible D gene is TRBD1 (6 bases). Trimming pared 2 bases from V and 2 bases from J, leaving 6 bases between. The CDR3 extends over 13 amino acids. From germline, CDR1 is SGHTA and CDR2 FQGTGA. Here the CDR3 reads CASSLGQQETQYF. Here the CDR3 DNA reads TGTGCCAGCAGCTTAGGACAGCAAGAGACCCAGTACTTC.

This clone was seen at least ten times. V and J are TRBV29-1 and TRBJ2-7; 13 bases match TRBD2. CDR3 length: 16 amino acids. Germline lookup yields CDR1 SQVTM and CDR2 ANQGSEA. The ends lost 6 bases at V and 6 bases at J; junction bases unmatched: 14. The CDR3 here is CSVEKLRTSGRAEQYF. The DNA for the CDR3 is TGCAGCGTGGAAAAATTAAGGACTAGCGGGAGAGCCGAGCAGTACTTC.

The chain is built from TRBV25-1 and TRBJ2-7; D perhaps matches TRBD1 (6 bases). The CDR3 is made up of 12 amino acids. Germline V gene data show CDR1 as MGHDK and CDR2 as SYGVNS. The germline V and J ends were trimmed by 7 bases and 4 bases, with 11 bases remaining between them. Here the CDR3 reads CASTKTGYEQYF. In DNA, the CDR3 is TGTGCCAGCACCAAGACAGGTTACGAGCAGTACTTC.

CDR3 coding DNA: TGTGCCACCGTGGGGGCAGGAACCTACGAGCAGTACTTC. This sequence encodes CATVGAGTYEQYF. This chain links TRBV6-5 with TRBJ2-7; D may be TRBD1 (6 bases). Germline V gene lookup returns CDR1 MNHEY and CDR2 SVGAGI. The CDR3 consists of 13 residues. Trimming left V 10 bases short and J 2 bases short, with 15 bases between.

The chain couples TRBV5-1 to TRBJ1-1; 9 nucleotides match TRBD1. The V gene's germline CDR1 is SGHRS and CDR2 YFSETQ. The CDR3 contains 15 residues. Unmatched junction bases numbered 8, after V lost 3 bases and J lost 5 bases. CDR3 loop: CASSYMGQGGTEAFF. DNA of the CDR3: TGCGCCAGCAGCTATATGGGACAGGGAGGTACTGAAGCTTTCTTT.

In this sample, this clone turned up a few times. The DNA for the CDR3 is TGTGCCAGCAGCTTTTCGTGGGGGCCGAGCAGTGAGCAGTTCTTC. As protein: CASSFSWGPSSEQFF. The chain couples TRBV7-2 to TRBJ2-1; maybe TRBD1 (6 bases). The germline V gene encodes CDR1 SGHTA and CDR2 FQGNSA. This CDR3 region has 15 residues. V was trimmed by 3 bases and J by 9 bases, leaving 18 bases between them. Drawing the rest from reference TRBV7-2 and TRBJ2-1, the complete variable domain is GAGVSQSPSNKVTEKGKDVELRCDPISGHTALYWYRQSLGQGLEFLIYFQGNSAPDKSGLPSDRFSAERTGGSVSTLTIQRTQQEDSAVYLCASSFSWGPSSEQFFGPGTRLTVL.

The rearrangement joins TRBV4-1 to TRBJ1-2; a weak D match, TRBD1 (6 bases). There are 15 residues in the CDR3. Per the germline V gene, CDR1 is MGHRA and CDR2 is YSYEKL. V shed 0 bases and J shed 8 bases, with 16 bases lying between them. The CDR3, as DNA: TGCGCCAGCAGCCAAGACTTGACAGGAGGAGAAGGCTACACCTTC. Its translation is CASSQDLTGGEGYTF.

The CDR3 sequence: CASSLTPTAQNTEAFF. CDR3 coding DNA: TGTGCCAGCAGTTTAACCCCGACAGCTCAGAACACTGAAGCTTTCTTT. The V and J genes are TRBV27 and TRBJ1-1, with D possibly matching TRBD1 (5 bases). CDR1 MNHEY and CDR2 SMNVEV come from the germline V gene (reference sequence). This CDR3 has 16 amino acids. With 2 bases removed from V and 1 base from J, the gap between germline ends came to 14 bases.

The chain recombines TRBV5-1 with TRBJ2-7; 9 nucleotides line up with TRBD1. The J segment lost 5 bases and the V segment lost 3 bases, leaving 9 bases of the junction unmatched. The CDR3 has 15 amino acids. CDR1 and CDR2 (germline): SGHRS, YFSETQ. The CDR3 loop is CASSWGQGGPHEQYF. DNA for the CDR3: TGCGCCAGCAGCTGGGGACAGGGTGGGCCCCACGAGCAGTACTTC.

The J gene is TRBJ2-1, the V gene TRBV7-6; 9 nucleotides agree with TRBD2. Germline V gene data show CDR1 as SGHVS and CDR2 as FNYEAQ. The CDR3 extends over 18 amino acids. Unmatched junction bases numbered 14, after V lost 1 base and J lost 7 bases. CDR3 nucleotides: TGTGCCAGCAGCTTAGAAGCGGGGGGACTCAGGGGAGGGAATGAGCAGTTCTTC. This codes for CASSLEAGGLRGGNEQFF. The whole variable domain, remainder taken from reference TRBV7-6 and TRBJ2-1, is GAGVSQSPRYKVTKRGQDVALRCDPISGHVSLYWYRQALGQGPEFLTYFNYEAQQDKSGLPNDRFSAERPEGSISTLTIQRTEQRDSAMYRCASSLEAGGLRGGNEQFFGPGTRLTVL.